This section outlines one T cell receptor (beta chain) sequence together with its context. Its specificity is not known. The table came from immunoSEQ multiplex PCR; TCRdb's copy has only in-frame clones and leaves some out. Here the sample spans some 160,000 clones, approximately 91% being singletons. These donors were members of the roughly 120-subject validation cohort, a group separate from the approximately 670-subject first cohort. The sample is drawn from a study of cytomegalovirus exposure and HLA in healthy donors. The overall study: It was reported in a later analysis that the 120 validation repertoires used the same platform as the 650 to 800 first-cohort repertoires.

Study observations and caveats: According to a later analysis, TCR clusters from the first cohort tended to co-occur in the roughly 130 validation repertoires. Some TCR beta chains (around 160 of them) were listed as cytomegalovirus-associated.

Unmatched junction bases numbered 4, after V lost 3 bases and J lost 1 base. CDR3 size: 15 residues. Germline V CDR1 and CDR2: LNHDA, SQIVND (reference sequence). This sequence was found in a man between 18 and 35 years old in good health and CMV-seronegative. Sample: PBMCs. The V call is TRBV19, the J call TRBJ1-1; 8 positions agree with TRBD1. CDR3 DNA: TGTGCCAGTAGTATTTGGGGGACAGGGAACACTGAAGCTTTCTTT. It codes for CASSIWGTGNTEAFF.